The clone carrying this TCR beta chain was seen repeatedly, ten times or more. Its target is unknown. The hyperthyroidism patients had all been newly diagnosed, and their disease duration was under 2 months. Their ages ranged from 18 to 65 years. The investigators amplified TCR beta CDR3 regions from RNA transcripts. When the TCR CDR3 underwent first-round RT-PCR, the HTBI primer set was used. TCRdb used MiXCR to reprocess the multiplex PCR reads, holding one entry per CDR3 protein. The sample carries fewer than 450,000 distinct CDR3 sequences, about 15% recorded once. The sample comes from a study of T cells in Graves' hyperthyroidism and ophthalmopathy. Trimming took 6 bases from V and 0 from J, leaving 14 bases between them. This CDR3 comprises 15 residues. General study findings and limits: Most expanded thyroid clonotypes above 0.001 also appeared in blood.

The sequence derives from a woman in her thirties with Graves' hyperthyroidism that later progressed to Graves' ophthalmopathy. The source material was blood. The V gene is TRBV12-3 or TRBV12-4, the J gene TRBJ2-5; no definite D call. CDR3 nucleotides: TGTGCCAGCAGCACCACCTATGGCAACCAAGAGACCCAGTACTTC. Its protein is CASSTTYGNQETQYF.